The T cell receptor (beta chain) described here comes from a study of T cells expressing NK-cell markers. CDR3 size: 16 residues. Germline V gene sequence: CDR1 GTSNPN, CDR2 SVGIG (reference sequence). 5'RACE template switching with UMIs generated TCR beta cDNA. One entry per CDR3 protein, without DNA, is what TCRdb gives after re-calling the 5' RACE reads. Its table records some 410,000 distinct CDR3 sequences. Study observations and caveats: Unclear, still, was the HCMV specificity of the expanded NKG2C+ T cell clones. The contribution of dominant NKG2C+ clonotypes to CD8+ T cells in more than five donors was 1.0-7.0%. These clonotypes also led the CD3+CD56-NKG2C+ fraction in four donors.

As concerns this clonotype: Its antigen is currently unknown.

The clonotype originates from a woman aged 18-70 years in good health. The chain recombines TRBV30 with TRBJ2-2; TCRdb names TRBD1, which stays unverified in the absence of DNA. The source material was blood T cells: a sorted CD56 or NKG2C T cell subset, CD4+ or CD8+ T cells, or bulk PBMC T cells (not recorded which). The CDR3 loop is CAWSVLGLPGTGELFF. Variable domain in full (rest from reference TRBV30 and TRBJ2-2): SQTIHQWPATLVQPVGSPLSLECTVEGTSNPNLYWYRQAAGRGLQLLFYSVGIGQISSEVPQNLSASRPQDRQFILSSKKLLLSDSGFYLCAWSVLGLPGTGELFFGEGSRLTVL.